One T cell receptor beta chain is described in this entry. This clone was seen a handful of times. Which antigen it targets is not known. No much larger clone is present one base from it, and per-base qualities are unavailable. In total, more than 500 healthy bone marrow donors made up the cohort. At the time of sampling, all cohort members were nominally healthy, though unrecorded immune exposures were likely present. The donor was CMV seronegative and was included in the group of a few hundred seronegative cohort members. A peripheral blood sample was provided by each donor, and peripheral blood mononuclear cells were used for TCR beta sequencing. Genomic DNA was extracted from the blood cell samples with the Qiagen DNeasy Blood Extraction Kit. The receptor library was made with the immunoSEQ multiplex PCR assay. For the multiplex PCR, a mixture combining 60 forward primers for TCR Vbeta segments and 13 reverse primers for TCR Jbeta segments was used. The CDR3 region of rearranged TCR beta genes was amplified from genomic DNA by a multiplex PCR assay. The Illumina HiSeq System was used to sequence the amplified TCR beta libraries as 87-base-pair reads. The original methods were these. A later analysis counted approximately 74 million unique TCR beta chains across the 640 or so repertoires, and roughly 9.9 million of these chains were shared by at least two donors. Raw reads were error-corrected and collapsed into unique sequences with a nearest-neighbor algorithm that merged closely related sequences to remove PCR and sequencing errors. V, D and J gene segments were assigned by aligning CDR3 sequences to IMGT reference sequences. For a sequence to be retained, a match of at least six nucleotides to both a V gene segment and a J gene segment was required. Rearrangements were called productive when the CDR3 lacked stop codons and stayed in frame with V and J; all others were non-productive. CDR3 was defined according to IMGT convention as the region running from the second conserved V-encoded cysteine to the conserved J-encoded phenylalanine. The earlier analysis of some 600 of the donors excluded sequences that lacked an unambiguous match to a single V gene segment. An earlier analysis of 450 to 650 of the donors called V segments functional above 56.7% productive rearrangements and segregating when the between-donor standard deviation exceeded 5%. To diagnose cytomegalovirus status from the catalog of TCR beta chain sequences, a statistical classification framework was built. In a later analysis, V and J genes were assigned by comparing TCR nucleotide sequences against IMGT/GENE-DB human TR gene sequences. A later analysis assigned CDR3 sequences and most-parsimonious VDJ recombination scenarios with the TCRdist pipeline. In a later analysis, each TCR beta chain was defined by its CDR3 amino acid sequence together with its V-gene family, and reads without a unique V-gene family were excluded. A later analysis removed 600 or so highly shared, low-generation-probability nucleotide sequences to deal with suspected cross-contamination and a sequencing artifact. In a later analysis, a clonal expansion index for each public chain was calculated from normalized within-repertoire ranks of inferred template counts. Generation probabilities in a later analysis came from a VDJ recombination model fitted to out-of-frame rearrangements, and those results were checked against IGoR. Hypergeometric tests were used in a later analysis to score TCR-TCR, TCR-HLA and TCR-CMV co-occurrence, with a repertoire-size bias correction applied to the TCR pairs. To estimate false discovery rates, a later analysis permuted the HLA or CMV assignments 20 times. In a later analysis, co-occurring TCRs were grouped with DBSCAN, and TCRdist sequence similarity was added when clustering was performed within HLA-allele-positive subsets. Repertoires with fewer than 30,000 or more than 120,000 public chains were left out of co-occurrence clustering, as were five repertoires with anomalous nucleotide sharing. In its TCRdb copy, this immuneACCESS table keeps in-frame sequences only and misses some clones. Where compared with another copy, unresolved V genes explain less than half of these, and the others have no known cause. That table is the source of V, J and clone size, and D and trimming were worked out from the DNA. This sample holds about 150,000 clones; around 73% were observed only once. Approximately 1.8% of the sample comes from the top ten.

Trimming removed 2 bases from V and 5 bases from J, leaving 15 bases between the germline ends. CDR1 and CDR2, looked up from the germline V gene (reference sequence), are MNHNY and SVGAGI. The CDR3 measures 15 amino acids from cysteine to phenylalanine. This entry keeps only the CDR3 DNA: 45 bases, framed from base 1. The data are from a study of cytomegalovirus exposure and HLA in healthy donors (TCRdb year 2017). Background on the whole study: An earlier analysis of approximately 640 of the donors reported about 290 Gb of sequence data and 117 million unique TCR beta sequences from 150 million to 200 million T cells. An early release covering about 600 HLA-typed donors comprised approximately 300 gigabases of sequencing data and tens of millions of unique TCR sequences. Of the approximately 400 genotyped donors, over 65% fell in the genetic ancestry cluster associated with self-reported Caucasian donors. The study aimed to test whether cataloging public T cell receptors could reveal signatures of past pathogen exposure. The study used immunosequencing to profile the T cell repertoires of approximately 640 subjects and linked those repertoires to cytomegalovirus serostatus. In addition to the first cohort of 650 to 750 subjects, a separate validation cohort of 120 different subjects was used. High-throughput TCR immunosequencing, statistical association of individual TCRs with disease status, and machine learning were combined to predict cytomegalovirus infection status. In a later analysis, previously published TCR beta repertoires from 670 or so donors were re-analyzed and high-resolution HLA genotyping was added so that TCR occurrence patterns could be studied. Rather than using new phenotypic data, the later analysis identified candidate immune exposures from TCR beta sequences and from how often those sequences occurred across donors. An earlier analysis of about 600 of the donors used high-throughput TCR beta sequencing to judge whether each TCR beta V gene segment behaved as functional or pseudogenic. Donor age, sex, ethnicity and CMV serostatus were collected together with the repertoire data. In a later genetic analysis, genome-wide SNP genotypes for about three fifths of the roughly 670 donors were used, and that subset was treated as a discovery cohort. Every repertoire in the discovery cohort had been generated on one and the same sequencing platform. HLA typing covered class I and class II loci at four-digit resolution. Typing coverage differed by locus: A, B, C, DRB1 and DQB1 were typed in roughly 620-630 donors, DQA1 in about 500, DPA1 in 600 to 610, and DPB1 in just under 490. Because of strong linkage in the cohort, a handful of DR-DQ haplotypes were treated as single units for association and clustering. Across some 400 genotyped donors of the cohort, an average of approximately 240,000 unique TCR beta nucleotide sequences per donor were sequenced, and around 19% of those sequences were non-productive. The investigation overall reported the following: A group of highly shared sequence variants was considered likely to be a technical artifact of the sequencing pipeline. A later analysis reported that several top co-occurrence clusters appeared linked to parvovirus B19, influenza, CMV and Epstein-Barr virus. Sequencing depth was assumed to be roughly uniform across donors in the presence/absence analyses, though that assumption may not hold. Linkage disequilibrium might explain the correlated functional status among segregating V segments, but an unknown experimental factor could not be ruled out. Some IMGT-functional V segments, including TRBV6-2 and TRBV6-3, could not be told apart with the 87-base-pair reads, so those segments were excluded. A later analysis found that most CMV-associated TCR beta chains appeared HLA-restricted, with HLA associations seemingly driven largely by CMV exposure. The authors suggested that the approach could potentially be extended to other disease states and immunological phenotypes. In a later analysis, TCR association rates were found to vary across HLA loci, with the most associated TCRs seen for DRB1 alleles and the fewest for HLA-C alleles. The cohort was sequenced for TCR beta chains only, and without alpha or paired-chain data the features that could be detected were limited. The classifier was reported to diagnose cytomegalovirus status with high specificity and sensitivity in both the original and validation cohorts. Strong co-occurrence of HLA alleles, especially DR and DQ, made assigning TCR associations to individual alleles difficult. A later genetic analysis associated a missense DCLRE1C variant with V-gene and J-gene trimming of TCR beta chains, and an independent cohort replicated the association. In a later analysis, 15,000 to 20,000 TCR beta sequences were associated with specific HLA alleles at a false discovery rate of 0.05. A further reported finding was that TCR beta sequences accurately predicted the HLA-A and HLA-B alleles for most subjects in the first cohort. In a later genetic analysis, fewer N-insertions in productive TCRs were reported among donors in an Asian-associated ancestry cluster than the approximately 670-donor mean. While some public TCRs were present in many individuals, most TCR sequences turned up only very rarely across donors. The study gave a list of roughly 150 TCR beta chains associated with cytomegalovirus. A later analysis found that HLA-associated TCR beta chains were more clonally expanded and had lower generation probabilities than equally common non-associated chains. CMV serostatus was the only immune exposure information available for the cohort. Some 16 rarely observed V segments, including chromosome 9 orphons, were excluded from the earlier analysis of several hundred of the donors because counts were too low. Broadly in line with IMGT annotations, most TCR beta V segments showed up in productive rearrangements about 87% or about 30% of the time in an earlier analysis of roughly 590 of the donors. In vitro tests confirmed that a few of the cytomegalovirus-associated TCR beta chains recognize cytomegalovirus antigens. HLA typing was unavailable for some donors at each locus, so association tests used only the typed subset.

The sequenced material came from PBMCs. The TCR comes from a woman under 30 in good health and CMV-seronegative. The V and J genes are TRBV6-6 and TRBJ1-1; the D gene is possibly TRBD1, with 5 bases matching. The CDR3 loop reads CASSYAHPGRTEAFF. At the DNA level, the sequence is TGTGCCAGCAGTTACGCCCACCCAGGGAGGACTGAAGCTTTCTTT.